The 20 T cell receptor beta chains below all came from one sample that was sequenced in a study of blood T cell repertoires in COVID-19. Here immunoSEQ multiplex PCR was the method, and the copy in TCRdb shows in-frame clones only, minus some. The repertoire holds 65,000 or so clones, with nearly 80% as singletons. Specimen: peripheral blood. These receptors originate from a human donor in a cohort sampled during active COVID-19.

In regard to this clone: An end of the junction differs from the germline gene, which may be a read error. The chain links TRBV5-1 to TRBJ1-2; TRBD1 aligns across 7 bases. Germline V gives CDR1 SGHRS, CDR2 YFSETQ. The CDR3 consists of 11 residues. CDR3 coding DNA: TGCGCCAGCTCCAATGGACAGGTTCTCGCCTTC. This encodes CASSNGQVLAF.

The chain uses TRBV12-3 or TRBV12-4 and TRBJ2-7, with D perhaps matching TRBD1 (6 bases). The V end was cut by 6 bases, the J end by 5 bases, with 14 bases between. The CDR3 loop spans 13 amino acids. The CDR3 protein is CASRATGRHEQYF. The CDR3 coding sequence is TGTGCCAGCAGAGCAACAGGGCGTCACGAGCAGTACTTC.

The genes are TRBV27 and TRBJ1-2; 7 bases map to TRBD1. The CDR3 has 13 residues. Germline V lookup: CDR1 MNHEY, CDR2 SMNVEV (reference sequence). With V trimmed by 8 bases and J by 7 bases, 10 bases remained unmatched. The DNA of the CDR3 is TGTGCCAGCTTTAAGACAGGGAGTGGTGGCTACACCTTC. Protein: CASFKTGSGGYTF.

This clone has just one count. One end of the junction fails to match germline, which may point to a read error. This rearrangement joins TRBV6-2 or TRBV6-3 to TRBJ2-1, with TRBD2 identical over 10 bases. The length of the CDR3 is 14 residues. The germline gives CDR1 MNHEY, CDR2 SVGEGT. The CDR3 protein is CAGSGTSAYNEQFF. In DNA form, the CDR3 reads TGTGCCGGCAGCGGGACTAGCGCGTACAATGAGCAGTTCTTC.

This clone was picked up a small number of times. The CDR3 bases are TGTGCCAGCAGTCCGGGACAGGCATTCTTCAGGGTCCTGACTTTC. Encoded protein: CASSPGQAFFRVLTF. The rearrangement links TRBV11-3 to TRBJ2-6; 8 bases line up with TRBD1. Germline CDR1 SGHNT, CDR2 YENEEA. V lost 6 bases, J lost 13 bases, and 14 bases stayed unmatched. There are 15 residues in the CDR3.

The chain combines TRBV7-8 with TRBJ1-2, with 7 nucleotides matching TRBD1. Trimming cost V 5 bases and J 0 bases; bases outside gene matches: 3. The germline gives CDR1 SGHVS, CDR2 FQNEAQ. The CDR3 runs to 14 residues. DNA for the CDR3: TGTGCCAGCAGCAGAGACAGGGCTAACTATGGCTACACCTTC. It yields the protein CASSRDRANYGYTF.

J is TRBJ2-2 and V is TRBV7-6, with TRBD2 identical over 10 bases. CDR3 length: 17 amino acids. The V segment lost 1 base and the J segment 7 bases; nucleotides outside the gene matches: 9. CDR1 and CDR2 (germline): SGHVS, FNYEAQ. The CDR3 DNA reads as TGTGCCAGCAGCTTAGGAAGGCTAGCGGGAGTTGTCGGGGAGCTGTTTTTT. This codes for CASSLGRLAGVVGELFF.

V and J are TRBV18 and TRBJ2-7; D may be TRBD2 (6 bases). Per germline, CDR1 KGHSH and CDR2 LQKENI. Between the trimmed V and J ends, which lost 5 bases and 2 bases, there was a span of 16 bases. CDR3 length: 15 residues. The CDR3 is CASSAGSTRTYEQYF. CDR3 nucleotide sequence: TGTGCCAGCTCAGCGGGATCGACTAGAACCTACGAGCAGTACTTC. The whole variable domain, remainder taken from reference TRBV18 and TRBJ2-7, is NAGVMQNPRHLVRRRGQEARLRCSPMKGHSHVYWYRQLPEEGLKFMVYLQKENIIDESGMPKERFSAEFPKEGPSILRIQQVVRGDSAAYFCASSAGSTRTYEQYFGPGTRLTVT.

This clone has only one observation. The rearrangement uses TRBV28 and TRBJ2-1; 8 bases are shared with TRBD1. Trimming took 6 bases from V and 8 from J; bases not matched to a gene: 15. The germline gives CDR1 MDHEN, CDR2 SYDVKM. This CDR3 is 16 amino acids long. The CDR3 protein is CASSKYRTGRGDEQFF. In nucleotides, the CDR3 is TGTGCCAGCAGCAAATATCGGACAGGGCGAGGCGATGAGCAGTTCTTC.

The chain has TRBV30 and TRBJ1-6, with 7 positions matching TRBD1. The junction had 4 bases not matched to a gene; V was cut back by 1 base and J by 7 bases. Germline loops: CDR1 GTSNPN, CDR2 SVGIG (reference sequence). The CDR3 is made up of 14 amino acids. The CDR3 region is CAWSGQGWNSPLHF. The CDR3 DNA reads TGTGCCTGGAGTGGACAGGGTTGGAATTCACCCCTCCACTTT.

This clone was counted once. This rearrangement joins TRBV30 to TRBJ2-3, with 9 bases that match TRBD2. The CDR3 extends over 15 amino acids. V lost 8 bases and J lost 5; bases outside the gene matches: 14. In germline, CDR1 is GTSNPN, CDR2 SVGIG (reference sequence). DNA for the CDR3: TGTGCCGGAGAATTAGCGGGGGCCAAGGAAGATACGCAGTATTTT. This gives the protein CAGELAGAKEDTQYF.

This chain links TRBV10-3 with TRBJ2-1, with 7 bases that match TRBD2. This CDR3 has 13 amino acids. V lost 8 bases to trimming and J lost 10 bases; unmatched junction nucleotides: 11. The V gene's germline CDR1 is ENHRY and CDR2 SYGVKD. This chain's CDR3 is CAIQARERWEQFF. CDR3 DNA sequence: TGTGCCATCCAGGCGCGGGAGCGCTGGGAGCAGTTCTTC.

This chain links TRBV11-2 with TRBJ1-2; weak D call: TRBD1 (5 bases). The V end was cut by 5 bases, the J end by 8 bases, with 18 bases between. This CDR3 has 14 residues. From germline, CDR1 is SGHAT and CDR2 FQNNGV. This CDR3 is CASSPNPGIGGYTF. The CDR3 region has the DNA TGTGCCAGCAGCCCCAACCCAGGGATAGGGGGCTACACCTTC.

This CDR3 reads CASSTQGAIGYTF. Here the CDR3 DNA reads TGTGCCAGCAGCACACAGGGGGCGATCGGCTACACCTTC. The chain recombines TRBV7-2 with TRBJ1-2, with 9 bases that match TRBD1. V trimming: 5 bases; J trimming: 8 bases; junction bases outside the gene matches: 6. There are 13 residues in the CDR3. Germline CDR1 reads SGHTA; CDR2 reads FQGNSA.

The chain employs TRBV7-2 and TRBJ1-2; 11 bases are shared with TRBD1. CDR3 length: 14 amino acids. The trim removed 5 bases at V and 6 bases at J, leaving 5 bases unmatched. Per the germline V gene, CDR1 is SGHTA and CDR2 is FQGNSA. Here the CDR3 DNA reads TGTGCCAGCAGCAAGGACAGGGGGCTGAATGGCTACACCTTC. Translation gives CASSKDRGLNGYTF. The variable domain in full, completed from reference TRBV7-2 and TRBJ1-2, reads GAGVSQSPSNKVTEKGKDVELRCDPISGHTALYWYRQSLGQGLEFLIYFQGNSAPDKSGLPSDRFSAERTGGSVSTLTIQRTQQEDSAVYLCASSKDRGLNGYTFGSGTRLTVV.

This clone showed up just once. The chain recombines TRBV4-2 with TRBJ2-7, with D perhaps TRBD1 (6 bases). Germline V gene lookup returns CDR1 LGHNA and CDR2 YNFKEQ. Trimming pared 3 bases from V and 2 bases from J, leaving 14 bases between. The CDR3 is 15 residues long. Here the CDR3 DNA reads TGTGCCAGCAGCCATCCTCAGGGGATTGCCTACGAGCAGTACTTC. It translates to CASSHPQGIAYEQYF.

The sample holds a few counts of this clone. The chain uses TRBV5-5 and TRBJ1-5; D gene unclear. This CDR3 has 14 residues. V dropped 1 base and J dropped 6 bases, with 11 bases sitting between them. CDR1 and CDR2 from the germline V gene are SGHKS and YYEKEE (reference sequence). The CDR3 bases are TGTGCCAGCAGCTTGCTTACAGATACTCAGCCCCAGCATTTT. This encodes CASSLLTDTQPQHF. Supplemented by reference TRBV5-5 and TRBJ1-5, the full variable domain reads DAGVTQSPTHLIKTRGQQVTLRCSPISGHKSVSWYQQVLGQGPQFIFQYYEKEERGRGNFPDRFSARQFPNYSSELNVNALLLGDSALYLCASSLLTDTQPQHFGDGTRLSIL.

The gene calls are TRBV4-1 and TRBJ1-4; the D is unclear. Germline CDR1 reads MGHRA; CDR2 reads YSYEKL. Trimming took 4 bases from V and 0 from J, leaving 12 bases between them. CDR3 length equals 16 residues. The CDR3 spells CASSPRLVATNEKLFF. The CDR3 DNA sequence: TGCGCCAGCAGCCCCCGGTTAGTTGCAACTAATGAAAAACTGTTTTTT.

V and J are TRBV21-1 and TRBJ2-7; the table calls TRBD2, which could not be checked here. TRBV21-1 is noted as a pseudogene. The CDR3 sequence is 16 residues long. CDR3 in amino acids: CASSKAEWGGLDEQYF. CDR3 in DNA: TGTGCCAGCAGCAAAGCAGAGTGGGGGGGTCTGGACGAGCAGTACTTC.

The rearrangement links TRBV18 to TRBJ2-7, with D tentatively TRBD1 (6 bases). CDR3 length equals 12 residues. Trimming removed 3 bases from V and 5 bases from J, with 8 bases in between. Germline CDR1 is KGHSH and CDR2 is LQKENI. The CDR3 nucleotides are TGTGCCAGCTCACCGAGACAGGACGAGCAGTACTTC. Amino acid sequence: CASSPRQDEQYF.